The 30 T cell receptor beta chains presented below share a single source sample, sequenced in a study of spatial heterogeneity in lung cancer. One entry per CDR3 protein, called by TCRdb with MiXCR from the 5' RACE reads. The sample records some 39,000 distinct CDR3 sequences, about 6.5% being singletons. Time point meaning: sample taken at primary tumor resection. Sample: PBMCs, taken at surgery. The receptors here all came from a female donor with early-stage non-small cell lung cancer.

This clonotype came up many times. The chain employs TRBV18 and TRBJ2-7; D not certain. Trimming removed 2 bases at V and 0 bases at J, with 14 bases between. CDR1 KGHSH and CDR2 LQKENI come from the germline V gene. There are 16 residues in the CDR3. The CDR3 DNA is TGTGCCAGCTCACCAAGATTCAGACGAAACTCCTACGAGCAGTACTTC. This sequence encodes CASSPRFRRNSYEQYF.

The chain joins TRBV6-2 or TRBV6-3 to TRBJ2-7, with TRBD1 identical over 7 bases. This CDR3 has 14 amino acids. Germline CDR1 reads MNHEY; CDR2 reads SVGEGT. Trimming cost V 6 bases and J 0 bases; bases outside gene matches: 5. This CDR3 is CASRKTGTSYEQYF. The DNA for the CDR3 is TGTGCCAGCAGGAAGACAGGGACCTCCTACGAGCAGTACTTC.

Ten or more counts support this clonotype. The rearrangement joins TRBV4-2 to TRBJ2-1; D possibly corresponds to TRBD1 (6 bases). This CDR3 is 17 amino acids long. Germline-derived CDR1 and CDR2 are LGHNA and YNFKEQ. V lost 1 base and J 9 bases, leaving 22 bases between the germline ends. The CDR3 DNA reads TGTGCCAGCAGCCAAGGGTTGGCAGGGGATTTACAAGGTGAGCAGTTCTTC. It specifies CASSQGLAGDLQGEQFF.

In nucleotides, the CDR3 is TGCGCCAGCAGCTTGGCCGGACAGAATTCACCCCTCCACTTT. Amino acids: CASSLAGQNSPLHF. The chain links TRBV5-1 to TRBJ1-6; possible D gene TRBD1, 6 bases. Between the trimmed V and J ends, which lost 0 bases and 7 bases, there was a span of 8 bases. Germline values: CDR1 SGHRS, CDR2 YFSETQ. The CDR3 consists of 14 residues.

In its sample, this clonotype was seen a few times. The chain is built from TRBV12-3 or TRBV12-4 and TRBJ1-4; TRBD1 agrees at 10 bases. J gave up 6 bases and V 7 bases, and 5 bases lay outside the gene matches. CDR3 size: 14 residues. Here the CDR3 reads CASTPGQGYEKLFF. CDR3 nucleotide sequence: TGTGCCAGCACCCCGGGACAGGGGTATGAAAAACTGTTTTTT.

There are many counts of this clonotype. The chain is built from TRBV4-1 and TRBJ1-2; D gene ambiguous. The V and J ends lost 1 base and 4 bases respectively, with 10 bases between them. The CDR3 totals 14 residues. Germline CDR1 reads MGHRA; CDR2 reads YSYEKL. CDR3 sequence (DNA): TGCGCCAGCAGCCAAGGAGTGGTACCCTATGGCTACACCTTC. This encodes CASSQGVVPYGYTF.

This chain joins TRBV20-1 and TRBJ2-1, with 9 bases lining up with TRBD2. This CDR3 has 14 amino acids. Trimming at V came to 3 bases and at J to 8 bases, leaving 8 bases not matched to a gene. Germline loops: CDR1 DFQATT, CDR2 SNEGSKA (reference sequence). CDR3 nucleotides: TGCAGTGCTAGTAGGGGACTAGCCTTCGATGAGCAGTTCTTC. Residues: CSASRGLAFDEQFF.

This clonotype was detected only a few times. The V call is TRBV6-5, the J call TRBJ2-7; D uncertain. The CDR3 length is 14 residues. Germline CDR1 reads MNHEY; CDR2 reads SVGAGI. V was trimmed by 2 bases and J by 5 bases, leaving 13 bases between them. CDR3 nucleotide sequence: TGTGCCAGCAGTTACATGCGTCCACCAAACGAGCAGTACTTC. Translating gives CASSYMRPPNEQYF.

This clonotype was recorded many times. This rearrangement joins TRBV6-2 or TRBV6-3 to TRBJ2-7; 13 positions agree with TRBD2. V gave up 6 bases and J gave up 4 bases; unmatched junction bases: 6. The CDR3 is 15 amino acids. From germline, CDR1 is MNHEY and CDR2 SVGEGT. Here the CDR3 DNA reads TGTGCCAGCAGAAGGAGACTAGCGGGGGGTTACGAGCAGTACTTC. Amino acid sequence: CASRRRLAGGYEQYF.

This chain links TRBV27 with TRBJ2-2, with TRBD1 matching 9 bases. Per germline, CDR1 MNHEY and CDR2 SMNVEV (reference sequence). The CDR3 totals 16 residues. The V segment lost 5 bases and the J segment 3 bases; nucleotides outside the gene matches: 7. Here the CDR3 reads CASSPLGQGYTGELFF. The CDR3 DNA sequence: TGTGCCAGCAGTCCCCTTGGACAGGGGTACACCGGGGAGCTGTTTTTT.

The table lists this clonotype with a few counts. The germline gene is not matched at one end of the junction; a read error may be the cause. The chain links TRBV3-1 to TRBJ2-7; unclear D gene. Per the germline V gene, CDR1 is LGHDT and CDR2 is YNNKEL (reference sequence). The CDR3 is 13 residues long. CDR3 residues: CASCQWDRYEQYF. CDR3 nucleotides: TGTGCCAGCTGCCAATGGGATCGCTACGAGCAGTACTTC.

This clonotype has a handful of counts. The genes are TRBV5-1 and TRBJ2-3, with TRBD1 matching over 7 bases. This CDR3 has 14 amino acids. Germline V gives CDR1 SGHRS, CDR2 YFSETQ. V lost 4 bases to trimming and J lost 2 bases; unmatched junction nucleotides: 4. The CDR3 coding sequence is TGCGCCAGCAGCCAGGGGGACCCCACAGATACGCAGTATTTT. Amino acid sequence: CASSQGDPTDTQYF.

The table lists this clonotype with many counts. The rearrangement links TRBV28 to TRBJ2-5, with TRBD1 identical over 8 bases. The CDR3 sequence is 14 residues long. Looked up from germline, CDR1 is MDHEN and CDR2 is SYDVKM. The V and J ends lost 6 bases and 7 bases, in that order; junction bases with no gene match: 10. CDR3 DNA: TGTGCCAGCAGATCCACAGGGGGTGGGGGGACCCAGTACTTC. As protein: CASRSTGGGGTQYF.

Only a few counts were recorded for this clonotype. The chain combines TRBV7-2 with TRBJ1-1; unclear D gene. The CDR3 is 13 amino acids. V lost 1 base and J 7 bases, leaving 10 bases between the germline ends. CDR1 SGHTA and CDR2 FQGNSA come from the germline V gene. The CDR3 DNA reads TGTGCCAGCAGCTTAGGGGTACAGCTTGAAGCTTTCTTT. Translating it yields CASSLGVQLEAFF.

This clonotype was observed at least ten times. The V and J genes are TRBV29-1 and TRBJ1-2; D unresolved. Germline V gene data show CDR1 as SQVTM and CDR2 as ANQGSEA. The CDR3 runs to 11 residues. Trimming stripped 7 bases from V and 6 bases from J, with 12 bases between. CDR3 sequence: CSGSRVDGYTF. The CDR3 DNA is TGCAGCGGCTCGCGGGTTGATGGCTACACCTTC.

This clonotype showed up many times. This chain links TRBV27 with TRBJ2-2, with D possibly matching TRBD1 (5 bases). The V gene's germline CDR1 is MNHEY and CDR2 SMNVEV (reference sequence). Deletions cut 10 bases from V and 0 bases from J, with 9 bases between. CDR3 length: 13 residues. The CDR3 nucleotides read TGTGCCATCTTGGACACGAACACCGGGGAGCTGTTTTTT. Translating it yields CAILDTNTGELFF.

The sample holds many counts of this clonotype. The gene calls are TRBV4-1 and TRBJ1-2; D unresolved. The CDR3 is 13 residues long. Deletions cut 7 bases from V and 4 bases from J, with 13 bases between. CDR1 MGHRA and CDR2 YSYEKL come from the germline V gene. For the CDR3, the DNA is TGCGCCAGCACGAGAGATCCGACCTATGGCTACACCTTC. Translated, it gives CASTRDPTYGYTF.

This clonotype came up many times. This chain links TRBV2 with TRBJ2-5, with a possible D match to TRBD1 (5 bases). CDR3 size: 15 residues. Germline lookup yields CDR1 SNHLY and CDR2 FYNNEI. The ends were cut back, 1 base at V and 4 bases at J, with 13 bases in the middle. The chain's CDR3 is CASSEELRQGETQYF. The CDR3 DNA is TGTGCCAGCAGTGAAGAGCTGCGGCAGGGAGAGACCCAGTACTTC.

The chain carries TRBV2 and TRBJ1-4, with unresolved D. The CDR3 spans 13 residues. Germline V CDR1 and CDR2: SNHLY, FYNNEI. V was trimmed by 3 bases and J by 8 bases, leaving 10 bases between them. CDR3 nucleotides: TGTGCCAGCAGTGACGTGGTGGAGGAAAAACTGTTTTTT. Residues: CASSDVVEEKLFF.

This clonotype has at least ten counts. V and J are TRBV7-9 and TRBJ2-1; 8 bases are shared with TRBD2. CDR1 and CDR2 (germline): SEHNR, FQNEAQ (reference sequence). This CDR3 contains 15 residues. Germline trimming cut 5 bases from V and 8 bases from J; bases unmatched to any gene: 11. For the CDR3, the DNA is TGTGCCAGCAGCCTCTCGGGACTAGTTAATGATGAGCAGTTCTTC. Its protein is CASSLSGLVNDEQFF.

This clonotype showed up just a few times. The chain carries TRBV6-6 and TRBJ2-3; D is possibly TRBD2 (7 bases). V gave up 5 bases and J gave up 3 bases, with 24 bases separating them. Germline CDR1 reads MNHNY; CDR2 reads SVGAGI (reference sequence). This CDR3 spans 18 amino acids. CDR3 in amino acids: CASSPSGRGRGTTDTQYF. The CDR3 nucleotides are TGTGCCAGCAGTCCCTCCGGCCGGGGGCGGGGGACGACAGATACGCAGTATTTT.

The chain couples TRBV7-3 to TRBJ2-3, with D hard to call. In germline, CDR1 is SGHTA, CDR2 FQGTGA. The CDR3 length is 13 residues. V lost 5 bases and J lost 9, with 15 bases in between. The CDR3 DNA is TGTGCCAGCAGCCCGGCCCCTAGTAGGACGCAGTATTTT. Its protein is CASSPAPSRTQYF.

This clonotype was counted ten times or more. The CDR3: CASMSPGLAGCYEQYF. The CDR3 region has the DNA TGTGCCAGCATGAGTCCGGGACTAGCGGGATGCTACGAGCAGTACTTC. V is TRBV12-3 or TRBV12-4 and J is TRBJ2-7, with TRBD2 matching over 13 bases. This CDR3 has 16 amino acids. Germline trimming cut 7 bases from V and 3 bases from J; bases unmatched to any gene: 9.

This clonotype has a count of ten or more. CDR3 loop: CASSLSGTATNEQFF. DNA of the CDR3: TGCGCCAGCAGCTTGTCCGGGACTGCTACTAATGAGCAGTTCTTC. The V and J genes are TRBV5-1 and TRBJ2-1; D might be TRBD2 (6 bases). CDR3 length: 15 amino acids. V lost 1 base and J lost 7, with 15 bases in between. The germline V gene has CDR1 SGHRS and CDR2 YFSETQ. Supplemented by reference TRBV5-1 and TRBJ2-1, the full variable domain reads KAGVTQTPRYLIKTRGQQVTLSCSPISGHRSVSWYQQTPGQGLQFLFEYFSETQRNKGNFPGRFSGRQFSNSRSEMNVSTLELGDSALYLCASSLSGTATNEQFFGPGTRLTVL.

This clonotype was counted between two and nine times. The chain combines TRBV3-1 with TRBJ2-2; unclear D gene. The ends were cut back, 3 bases at V and 6 bases at J, with 11 bases in the middle. CDR1 and CDR2 (germline): LGHDT, YNNKEL (reference sequence). CDR3 length equals 14 residues. CDR3 loop: CASSQLSPAGELFF. The DNA for the CDR3 is TGTGCCAGCAGCCAGCTATCTCCAGCCGGGGAGCTGTTTTTT.

V usage is TRBV6-5 and J usage is TRBJ1-1; 8 bases match TRBD1. Germline CDR1 MNHEY, CDR2 SVGAGI. The CDR3 length is 16 residues. Unmatched junction bases numbered 5, after V lost 2 bases and J lost 0 bases. The DNA of the CDR3 is TGTGCCAGCAGTTACCAGGGGGCGAGCCTGAACACTGAAGCTTTCTTT. This translates into CASSYQGASLNTEAFF.

In its sample, this clonotype was seen a few times. The rearrangement links TRBV20-1 to TRBJ2-1, with 7 bases lining up with TRBD2. With 3 bases clipped from V and 0 bases from J, the junction kept 2 bases outside the gene matches. Germline-derived CDR1 and CDR2 are DFQATT and SNEGSKA (reference sequence). The CDR3 contains 14 residues. This chain's CDR3 is CSASGGSSYNEQFF. The CDR3, as DNA: TGCAGTGCTAGCGGGGGGAGCTCCTACAATGAGCAGTTCTTC.

The genes are TRBV6-4 and TRBJ2-1; the match to TRBD2 covers 9 bases. The V gene end was trimmed by 4 bases and the J gene end by 0 bases; junction bases not matched to a gene: 1. Germline V gene sequence: CDR1 MRHNA, CDR2 SNTAGT. There are 15 residues in the CDR3. The DNA of the CDR3 is TGTGCCAGCAGTGCTAGCGGGACCTCCTACAATGAGCAGTTCTTC. Translation: CASSASGTSYNEQFF.

The sample holds one count of this clonotype. A clone one base away is much larger, so this may be a read error. The V call is TRBV27, the J call TRBJ1-6, with 7 bases fitting TRBD1. This CDR3 spans 14 amino acids. In germline, CDR1 is MNHEY, CDR2 SMNVEV (reference sequence). CDR3: CTSSLNRGNSPLHF. The CDR3 bases are TGTACCAGCAGTTTAAACAGGGGTAATTCACCCCTCCACTTT.

Ten or more counts support this clonotype. V is TRBV29-1 and J is TRBJ2-2; no firm D call. Germline assignment: CDR1 SQVTM and CDR2 ANQGSEA. The CDR3 has 13 amino acids. V was trimmed by 3 bases and J by 7 bases, leaving 12 bases between them. The CDR3 region is CSVDVVKGGELFF. CDR3 DNA sequence: TGCAGCGTTGATGTAGTTAAGGGCGGGGAGCTGTTTTTT.